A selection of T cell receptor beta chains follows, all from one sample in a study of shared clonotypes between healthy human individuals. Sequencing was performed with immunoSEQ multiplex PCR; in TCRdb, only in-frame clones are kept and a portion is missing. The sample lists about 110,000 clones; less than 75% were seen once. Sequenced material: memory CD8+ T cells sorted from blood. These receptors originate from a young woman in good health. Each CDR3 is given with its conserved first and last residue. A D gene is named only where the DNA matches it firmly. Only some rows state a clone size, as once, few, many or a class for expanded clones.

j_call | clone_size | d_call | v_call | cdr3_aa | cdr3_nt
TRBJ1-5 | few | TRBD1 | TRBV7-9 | CASSGQGAGNQPQHF | TGTGCCAGCAGCGGCCAGGGGGCTGGCAATCAGCCCCAGCATTTT
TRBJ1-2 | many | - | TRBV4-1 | CASSQDVGQAILYGYTF | TGCGCCAGCAGCCAAGATGTAGGGCAGGCGATACTCTATGGCTACACCTTC
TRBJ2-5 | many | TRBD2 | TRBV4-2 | CASSQDRAERGAQYF | TGTGCCAGCAGCCAAGATAGGGCCGAGCGGGGGGCCCAGTACTTC
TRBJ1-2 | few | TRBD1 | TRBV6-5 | CASSQQGGTYGYTF | TGTGCCAGCAGTCAACAGGGGGGGACCTATGGCTACACCTTC
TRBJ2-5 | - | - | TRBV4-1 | CASSQVQGDQETQYF | TGCGCCAGCAGCCAAGTACAGGGTGATCAAGAGACCCAGTACTTC
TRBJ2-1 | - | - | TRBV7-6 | CASSLYINNEQFF | TGTGCCAGCAGCCTGTACATCAACAATGAGCAGTTCTTC
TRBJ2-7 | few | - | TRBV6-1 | CASKEYYEQYF | TGTGCCAGCAAGGAGTACTACGAGCAGTACTTC
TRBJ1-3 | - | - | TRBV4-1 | CASSRTGTYSGNTIYF | TGCGCCAGCAGCCGAACAGGGACCTACTCTGGAAACACCATATATTTT
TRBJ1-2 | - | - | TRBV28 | CASSYSIGPNYGYTF | TGTGCCAGCAGTTACTCGATAGGTCCTAACTATGGCTACACCTTC
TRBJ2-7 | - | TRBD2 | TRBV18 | CASSPGSGTNYEQYF | TGTGCCAGCTCACCTGGATCAGGGACTAACTACGAGCAGTACTTC
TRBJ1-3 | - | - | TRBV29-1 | CSAMAPGLSGNTIYF | TGCAGCGCCATGGCCCCAGGACTCTCTGGAAACACCATATATTTT
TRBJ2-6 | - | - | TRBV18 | CASSQTDSGANVLTF | TGTGCCAGCTCACAAACAGACTCTGGGGCCAACGTCCTGACTTTC
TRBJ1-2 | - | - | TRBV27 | CASSLRLGRVYGYTF | TGTGCCAGCAGTTTAAGGTTAGGGAGGGTCTATGGCTACACCTTC
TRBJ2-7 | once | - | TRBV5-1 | CASSLLAGAQYEQYF | TGCGCCAGCAGCTTGCTGGCGGGGGCTCAGTACGAGCAGTACTTC
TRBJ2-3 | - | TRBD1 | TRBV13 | CASSYRGRDRWLPDTQYF | TGTGCCAGCAGCTACAGGGGGCGCGATCGTTGGTTGCCAGATACGCAGTATTTT
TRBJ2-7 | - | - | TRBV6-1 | CASSEAVSYEQYF | TGTGCCAGCAGTGAAGCGGTCTCCTACGAGCAGTACTTC
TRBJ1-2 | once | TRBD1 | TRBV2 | CASVDRVWGYTF | TGTGCCAGCGTGGACAGGGTTTGGGGCTACACCTTC
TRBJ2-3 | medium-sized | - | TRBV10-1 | CASSEGVGISSTDTQYF | TGCGCCAGCAGTGAGGGAGTGGGGATATCCAGCACAGATACGCAGTATTTT
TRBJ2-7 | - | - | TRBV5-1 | CASSPIDGRTSYEQYF | TGCGCCAGCAGCCCGATAGACGGGCGGACCTCCTACGAGCAGTACTTC
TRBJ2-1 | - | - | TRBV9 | CASSHKYSGRGYNEQFF | TGTGCCAGCAGCCATAAGTATAGCGGACGGGGCTACAATGAGCAGTTCTTC
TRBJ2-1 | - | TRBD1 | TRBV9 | CASSGTGAGSYNEQFF | TGTGCCAGCAGCGGAACAGGGGCAGGGTCCTACAATGAGCAGTTCTTC
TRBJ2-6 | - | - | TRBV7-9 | CAGRGSGANVLTF | TGTGCCGGGAGAGGCTCTGGGGCCAACGTCCTGACTTTC
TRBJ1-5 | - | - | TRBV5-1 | CASSPETGLNQPQHF | TGCGCCAGCAGCCCGGAAACAGGGCTTAATCAGCCCCAGCATTTT
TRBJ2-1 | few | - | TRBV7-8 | CASTLVPGLRNEQFF | TGTGCCAGCACCCTAGTGCCGGGACTTCGCAATGAGCAGTTCTTC
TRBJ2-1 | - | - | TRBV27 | CASSERTRGIYNEQFF | TGTGCCAGCAGCGAACGGACGAGGGGAATTTACAATGAGCAGTTCTTC
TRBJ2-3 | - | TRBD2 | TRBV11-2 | CASSLFPSGLTDTQYF | TGTGCCAGCAGCTTATTCCCTAGCGGCTTGACAGATACGCAGTATTTT